A selection of T cell receptor beta chains follows, all from one sample in a study of T cell changes during pregnancy in multiple sclerosis. Produced via immunoSEQ multiplex PCR; TCRdb's table is partial and in-frame only. Of roughly 80,000 clones listed, 92% are singletons. Source: peripheral blood, taken before pregnancy. Every receptor here comes from a female donor with multiple sclerosis, enrolled in a pregnancy study. CDR3s include the opening cysteine and the closing phenylalanine or tryptophan. The D gene is left open where the match is weak. Not all rows give a size; the values are once, few, many and, for expanded clones, a class.

clone size	V gene	D gene	J gene	CDR3 DNA	CDR3 protein
NA	TRBV5-1	TRBD2	TRBJ2-5	TGCGCCAGCAGCTTGGGAGGCCTAGCGGTCCAAGAGACCCAGTACTTC	CASSLGGLAVQETQYF
NA	TRBV6-1	NA	TRBJ1-4	TGTGCCAGCAGTGAAACGGGGATTGCTGAAAAACTGTTTTTT	CASSETGIAEKLFF
NA	TRBV7-8	NA	TRBJ2-7	TGTGCCAGCAGCTTAGGCCGGGAGAACGAGCAGTACTTC	CASSLGRENEQYF
NA	TRBV15	TRBD2	TRBJ2-7	TGTGCCACCAGCAGAGCGGGGGGGGGCTACGAGCAGTACTTC	CATSRAGGGYEQYF
NA	TRBV10-3	TRBD1	TRBJ2-5	TGTGCCATCAGTGACCCGGGACAGCCGGTGGCGTTGGAGACCCAGTACTTC	CAISDPGQPVALETQYF
few	TRBV21-1	NA	TRBJ2-2	TGTGCCAGCAGCACTCCCTCCGGGACACGGCCCTCCGGGGAGCTGTTTTTT	CASSTPSGTRPSGELFF
few	TRBV29-1	NA	TRBJ1-1	TGCAGCGTTGAACCACAGGGAAACACTGAAGCTTTCTTT	CSVEPQGNTEAFF
once	TRBV15	TRBD1	TRBJ2-6	TGTGCCACCAGCAGGGACAGGGGGCTGGGAGGGGCCAACGTCCTGACTTTC	CATSRDRGLGGANVLTF
NA	TRBV7-9	TRBD1	TRBJ1-5	TGTGCCAGCAGCTTCTCGGGACAGGGGAATCAGCCCCAGCATTTT	CASSFSGQGNQPQHF
NA	TRBV18	NA	TRBJ2-7	TGTGCCAGCTCACCCCTAGGCTACGAGCAGTACTTC	CASSPLGYEQYF
large	TRBV5-1	TRBD2	TRBJ2-1	TGCGCCAGCAGCGTGGGACTAGCGGGATACAATGAGCAGTTCTTC	CASSVGLAGYNEQFF
NA	TRBV30	NA	TRBJ1-6	TGTGCCTGGAGTGGGGCTCATAATTCACCCCTCCACTTT	CAWSGAHNSPLHF
NA	TRBV10-3	NA	TRBJ2-1	TGTGCCATCAGTAGGCTAGCTGGACTAAATGAGCAGTTCTTC	CAISRLAGLNEQFF
NA	TRBV27	TRBD2	TRBJ2-1	TGTGCCAGCAGTCCCGAGGGGAGCGGGAGGGCCTACAATGAGCAGTTCTTC	CASSPEGSGRAYNEQFF
once	TRBV9	NA	TRBJ2-1	TGTGCCAGCAGCGAGGAGGGGGCTACGAACAATGAGCAGTTCTTC	CASSEEGATNNEQFF
NA	TRBV9	NA	TRBJ1-3	TGTGCCAGCAGCCCCTGGACAGACTCTGGAAACACCATATATTTT	CASSPWTDSGNTIYF
NA	TRBV7-7	TRBD2	TRBJ2-1	TGTGCTAGCAGCTTAGGAACCGGACTAGGGAACAGTAATGAGCAGTTCTTC	CASSLGTGLGNSNEQFF
NA	TRBV29-1	NA	TRBJ2-7	TGCAGCGTGGCAGGGTCAGGAGAGCAGTACTTC	CSVAGSGEQYF
NA	TRBV29-1	TRBD1	TRBJ1-1	TGCAGCGCTGGACAGACAGGGGACACTGAAGCTTTCTTT	CSAGQTGDTEAFF
NA	TRBV5-6	TRBD2	TRBJ2-7	TGTGCCAGCAGCTTGGGACTAGCGAATACCTACGAGCAGTACTTC	CASSLGLANTYEQYF
NA	TRBV5-1	NA	TRBJ2-1	TGCGCCAGCAGCAGTTCCGGGAGCTCCTACAATGAGCAGTTCTTC	CASSSSGSSYNEQFF
NA	TRBV28	NA	TRBJ1-1	TGTGCCAGCAGTTTAGCAGGACTCGAAGCTTTCTTT	CASSLAGLEAFF
NA	TRBV7-9	TRBD1	TRBJ1-2	TGTGCCAGCAGCTTGGATGGGACAGGGATACTAAACTATGGCTACACCTTC	CASSLDGTGILNYGYTF
NA	TRBV2	TRBD2	TRBJ2-3	TGTGCCAGCAGTGATATGCTAGCGGTCACAGATACGCAGTATTTT	CASSDMLAVTDTQYF
NA	TRBV6-1	TRBD2	TRBJ2-2	TGTGCCAGCAGGAGGAGCGGGAGCCACACCGGGGAGCTGTTTTTT	CASRRSGSHTGELFF
NA	TRBV15	TRBD2	TRBJ2-3	TGTGCCACCAGCAGAGATTTCCGGGAGGAGGTAATAGATACGCAGTATTTT	CATSRDFREEVIDTQYF
NA	TRBV5-6	TRBD2	TRBJ2-1	TGTGCCAGCAGCTCGGGGACTAGCGGGAGGAATGAGCAGTTCTTC	CASSSGTSGRNEQFF
NA	TRBV6-1	NA	TRBJ1-5	TGTGCCAGCAGTGCAGGGGTAGTACAGCCCCAGCATTTT	CASSAGVVQPQHF
NA	TRBV5-6	NA	TRBJ2-7	TGTGCCAGCAGCTTGGACCCAGAACCCCCCTACGAGCAGTACTTC	CASSLDPEPPYEQYF
NA	TRBV5-6	TRBD1	TRBJ1-1	TGTGCCAGCAGCTCAGGGGGCTCTGCTGAAGCTTTCTTT	CASSSGGSAEAFF
once	TRBV5-1	TRBD1	TRBJ1-1	TGCGCCAGCAGCTGGGGACAGGGTAACACTGAAGCTTTCTTT	CASSWGQGNTEAFF
NA	TRBV28	TRBD1	TRBJ1-1	TGTGCCAGCAGTCGGACAGGTGGGACTGAAGCTTTCTTT	CASSRTGGTEAFF
NA	TRBV28	NA	TRBJ2-1	TGTGCCAGCAGTTTAGGGGACTTCATCTCCTACAATGAGCAGTTCTTC	CASSLGDFISYNEQFF
NA	TRBV5-1	TRBD2	TRBJ2-3	TGCGCCAGCAGACGACAGGGACTAGCGGGAGGGGCAGATACGCAGTATTTT	CASRRQGLAGGADTQYF
NA	TRBV19	NA	TRBJ2-5	TGTGCCAGTAGTATTCGGGTTGGAGAGACCCAGTACTTC	CASSIRVGETQYF
NA	TRBV9	TRBD2	TRBJ2-5	TGTGCCAGCGCCCCCGGGACTAGCGTGGGGGAAACCCAGTACTTC	CASAPGTSVGETQYF
once	TRBV28	TRBD2	TRBJ2-7	TGTGCCAGCAGTCCCGGACTAGCGGGAGGGCCAAACGAGCAGTACTTC	CASSPGLAGGPNEQYF
NA	TRBV14	TRBD2	TRBJ2-2	TGTGCCAGCAGCCAAGACCCCCTGGGACTAGCGGGAGTGAGGGACACCGGGGAGCTGTTTTTT	CASSQDPLGLAGVRDTGELFF
NA	TRBV19	NA	TRBJ2-2	TGTGCCAGTAGTGGCGGTAAGGACGGGGAGCTGTTTTTT	CASSGGKDGELFF
NA	TRBV7-2	TRBD1	TRBJ2-2	TGTGCCAGCAGCCACGGACAGGGTACGGGCACCGGGGAGCTGTTTTTT	CASSHGQGTGTGELFF
NA	TRBV6-5	NA	TRBJ2-5	TGTGCCAGCAGTTACATCGGAGTAGGAGGGACCCAGTACTTC	CASSYIGVGGTQYF
few	TRBV9	NA	TRBJ2-7	TGTGCCAGCAGCCCCTATGAGGGAAAGGGATACGAGCAGTACTTC	CASSPYEGKGYEQYF
NA	TRBV9	NA	TRBJ1-5	TGTGCCAGCAGCTTTGGACAGAAAGATCAGCCCCAGCATTTT	CASSFGQKDQPQHF
once	TRBV29-1	NA	TRBJ1-2	TGCAGCGTTGACTTTAGGGGGGGGGCCGGGTATGGCTACACCTTC	CSVDFRGGAGYGYTF
NA	TRBV4-3	NA	TRBJ1-5	TGCGCCAGCAGCCAATTCCGACCTGTTAGGGCGAGGGGGCAGCCCCAGCATTTT	CASSQFRPVRARGQPQHF